This entry is about one T cell receptor beta chain. Its antigen specificity is not known. There are no base qualities to consult, and no much larger clone falls within one base. RNA was extracted with the RNeasy kit and roughly 0.45 to 1 ug was reverse transcribed using random hexamers. TCR beta CDR3 regions were amplified with the immunoSEQ multiplex PCR assay covering 54 Vbeta and 13 Jbeta segments. PCR amplification bias was corrected using a synthetic template baseline for primer optimization and computational correction. The original methods were these. Reads were assigned to V, D and J genes according to IMGT and analyzed in immunoSEQ Analyzer, with only productive sequences retained. Clonality was computed as one minus Shannon entropy normalized by log2 of the number of productive unique sequences. For each patient and control, public and private clones were evaluated within the 100 most prevalent clones. Susac-specific clones were defined as absent from healthy and MS cohorts, roughly 1,100 published viral clones and other ImmuneACCESS disease sequences. TCRdb reanalyzed the raw reads on its own, using fastp at Q25 for trimming and MiXCR for clone calling, and kept in-frame beta chains. Rows merge per CDR3 protein into single entries with the most common DNA and genes. TCRdb assigned the V and J calls; the authors' analysis was not used. The sample table records 75,000 to 95,000 distinct CDR3 sequences; more than 85% of these occur just once. Approximately 0.49% of the sample lies in the top ten.

Peripheral blood CD8+ and CD4+ T cells from healthy donors, Susac syndrome patients and multiple sclerosis patients were profiled using high-throughput TCR beta sequencing. Susac syndrome patients met recently defined diagnostic criteria for definite or probable disease. CD8+ TEMRA cells were enriched by FACS, while bulk CD8+ and CD4+ T cells were purified by magnetic negative isolation. Blood was collected in EDTA tubes and processed within 24 hours, with PBMCs isolated through density gradient centrifugation. PBMCs intended for TCR sequencing were cryopreserved in liquid nitrogen and were subsequently thawed in a 37 degrees C water bath. The sorted or isolated CD4+, CD8+ and CD8+ TEMRA cells had a purity of 90% or higher. This sample is part of a study of CD8 T cells in Susac syndrome (dated by TCRdb to between 2018 and 2020). Concerning the study at large: Of the Susac syndrome patients who were sequenced, more than 5 had clinically active disease and roughly eight were in clinical remission. At blood withdrawal, Susac syndrome patients were either therapy-naive, taking corticosteroids (in some cases with IVIg as well), or taking IVIg alone. CD8+ T cell repertoire clonality was compared between more than ten healthy donors, approximately 14 Susac syndrome patients and roughly 15 multiple sclerosis patients. Repertoire sequencing was used to test whether CD8+ T cell activation and differentiation in Susac syndrome was antigen driven.

Summary of the overall study and its limitations: Clonal expansion was observed in Susac syndrome CD8+ repertoires, with the highest expansion in CD8+ TEMRA cells and greater expansion in clinically active than in remitting patients. Looking at Susac-specific public clones, the researchers identified 15 to 20 in the total CD8+ repertoire and about 5 in the CD8+ TEMRA repertoire. The number of individuals in the TCR sequencing and HLA analysis was recognized as being relatively small.

From the cysteine up to the phenylalanine, the CDR3 has a length of 15 residues. Left in the record is the CDR3 DNA by itself, 45 bases read in frame from the first base. CDR1 and CDR2 are drawn from the germline V gene: SGHTA, FQGNSA. V is cut by 5 bases and J by 6 bases, and the space between the germline ends is 17 bases. The TCR originated in a human donor with Susac syndrome. The sample consisted of CD8+ T cells from PBMCs. The rearrangement joined TRBV7-2 to TRBJ1-5; no D gene call is confident. The bases are TGTGCCAGCAGCCCCATGGGCAGTGGCAGTCAGCCCCAGCATTTT. Its amino acids are CASSPMGSGSQPQHF.